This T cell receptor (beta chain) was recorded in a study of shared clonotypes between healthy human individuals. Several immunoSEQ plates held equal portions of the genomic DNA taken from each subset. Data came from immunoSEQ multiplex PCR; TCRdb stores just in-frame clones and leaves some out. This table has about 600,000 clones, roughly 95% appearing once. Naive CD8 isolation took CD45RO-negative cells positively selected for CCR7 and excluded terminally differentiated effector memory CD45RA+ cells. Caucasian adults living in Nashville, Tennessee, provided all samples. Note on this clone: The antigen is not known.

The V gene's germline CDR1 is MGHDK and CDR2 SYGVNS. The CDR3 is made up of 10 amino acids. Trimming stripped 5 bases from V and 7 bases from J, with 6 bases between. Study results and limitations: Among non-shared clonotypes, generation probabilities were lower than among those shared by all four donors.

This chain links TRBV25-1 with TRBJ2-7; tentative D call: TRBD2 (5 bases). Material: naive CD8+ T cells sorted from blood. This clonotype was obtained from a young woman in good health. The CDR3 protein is CASSRGEQYF. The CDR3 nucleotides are TGTGCCAGCAGTCGGGGTGAGCAGTACTTC.